The source of this TCR beta chain is a study of CD8 T cells in ankylosing spondylitis. Generation of TCR beta libraries employed quantitative 5'-RACE incorporating molecular barcodes. In TCRdb, the 5' RACE reads were re-called with MiXCR into one record per CDR3 protein. This table holds roughly 150,000 distinct CDR3 sequences, just under 7.5% found once. This clonotype appeared a few times. The antigen is unknown. General study findings and limits: Disease-linked clones bore a CD8+ phenotype, appearing relatively rarely in peripheral blood.

This receptor was identified in a female donor with ankylosing spondylitis or in good health (not recorded which). The sample comprised blood, either unsorted or a sorted T cell fraction (not recorded which).

DNA of the CDR3: TGTGCCAGCAGTGACAGGGTCCCTCAGCCCCAGCATTTT. Protein sequence: CASSDRVPQPQHF. The chain recombines TRBV28 with TRBJ1-5, with TRBD1 identical over 7 bases. Germline CDR1 and CDR2: MDHEN and SYDVKM. The V segment lost 5 bases and the J segment 6 bases; nucleotides outside the gene matches: 4. The CDR3 runs 13 residues.